This T cell receptor beta chain derives from a study of cytomegalovirus exposure and HLA in healthy donors. General study points: The listing of 150 to 200 TCR beta chains classed them as cytomegalovirus-associated. The authors confirmed in vitro that a few CMV-associated chains were specific for CMV antigens.

The study drew the donors from its roughly 110-subject validation cohort, separate from the approximately 700-subject first cohort. About this clone: The antigen remains undetermined.

Only in-frame clones appear in the TCRdb table, and some are missing; sequencing was by immunoSEQ multiplex PCR. The repertoire includes 150,000 to 180,000 clones, 75% to 90% of them detected once, and about a fifth sits in the top ten. The sequencing sample was made of PBMCs. This sequence was found in a man in his late teens or twenties in good health and CMV-seropositive.

The CDR3 reads CASTLAVQGPRKQFF. CDR3 DNA sequence: TGTGCCAGCACCCTGGCTGTACAGGGGCCCCGAAAGCAGTTCTTC. The V gene is TRBV28, the J gene TRBJ2-1; 7 bases fit TRBD1. V lost 7 bases to trimming and J lost 11 bases; unmatched junction nucleotides: 17. The CDR3 spans 15 residues. Germline V gene sequence: CDR1 MDHEN, CDR2 SYDVKM. The complete variable domain, with remaining parts taken from reference TRBV28 and TRBJ2-1, reads DVKVTQSSRYLVKRTGEKVFLECVQDMDHENMFWYRQDPGLGLRLIYFSYDVKMKEKGDIPEGYSVSREKKERFSLILESASTNQTSMYLCASTLAVQGPRKQFFGPGTRLTVL.